The 14 T cell receptor beta chains listed next were all sequenced from one sample in a study of shared clonotypes between healthy human individuals. TCRdb keeps only in-frame clones here, not all; method: immunoSEQ multiplex PCR. The table has some 900,000 clones, about 80% seen once; the top ten hold over 1.3%. Sequencing input: memory CD4+ T cells sorted from blood. Sample subset: CD45RA-negative fraction. These receptors were obtained from a man younger than 35 in good health.

This rearrangement joins TRBV6-4 to TRBJ2-7; D gene unclear. V was trimmed by 3 bases and J by 3 bases, leaving 18 bases between them. Germline V gives CDR1 MRHNA, CDR2 SNTAGT. The CDR3 is 16 amino acids. CDR3 DNA: TGTGCCAGCAGTGATATAGGGTTCCCCATCGTCTACGAGCAGTACTTC. Residues: CASSDIGFPIVYEQYF.

CDR3 coding DNA: TGTGCCAGCAGTTCTCTAGGCAGGGGGACTGAAGCTTTCTTT. Protein sequence: CASSSLGRGTEAFF. The rearrangement uses TRBV6-6 and TRBJ1-1, with TRBD1 matching over 7 bases. There are 14 residues in the CDR3. Losses at the gene ends were 4 bases for V and 5 bases for J; bases not matched to a gene: 7. The V gene's germline CDR1 is MNHNY and CDR2 SVGAGI (reference sequence).

CDR3 sequence reads: CASSDASGAQYF. The CDR3, as DNA: TGTGCCAGCAGCGATGCGTCGGGGGCCCAGTACTTC. The chain employs TRBV9 and TRBJ2-5, with D possibly matching TRBD2 (6 bases). Germline V CDR1 and CDR2: SGDLS, YYNGEE. Trimming shortened V by 3 bases and J by 9 bases, and 12 bases separated the two germline ends. The CDR3 consists of 12 residues.

The chain carries TRBV25-1 and TRBJ2-7, with D possibly being TRBD1 (5 bases). This CDR3 region has 12 residues. Trimming took 4 bases from V and 7 from J, leaving 11 bases between them. Per germline, CDR1 MGHDK and CDR2 SYGVNS. The DNA of the CDR3 is TGTGCCAGCAGTGTAGGGGCGTTGGAGCAGTACTTC. Amino acid sequence: CASSVGALEQYF.

V is TRBV30 and J is TRBJ2-1; D is unresolved. V was clipped by 5 bases and J by 10 bases, with 12 bases between them. The CDR3 consists of 11 residues. Per germline, CDR1 GTSNPN and CDR2 SVGIG (reference sequence). The CDR3, as DNA: TGTGCCTGGCGCAACCAAAGGGAGCAGTTCTTC. Translating it yields CAWRNQREQFF.

Remarks on this clone: Other DNA sequences in this sample translate to the same CDR3. This chain connects TRBV5-1 to TRBJ2-6, with D unresolved. This CDR3 is built from 14 residues. CDR1 is SGHRS and CDR2 is YFSETQ in the germline V gene. Trimming stripped 0 bases from V and 1 base from J, with 2 bases between. This CDR3 is CASSLESGANVLTF. CDR3 DNA: TGCGCCAGCAGCTTGGAGTCTGGGGCCAACGTCCTGACTTTC. Variable domain in full (rest from reference TRBV5-1 and TRBJ2-6): KAGVTQTPRYLIKTRGQQVTLSCSPISGHRSVSWYQQTPGQGLQFLFEYFSETQRNKGNFPGRFSGRQFSNSRSEMNVSTLELGDSALYLCASSLESGANVLTFGAGSRLTVL.

The V gene is TRBV5-1, the J gene TRBJ2-7, with D unresolved. This CDR3 is built from 14 residues. Looked up from germline, CDR1 is SGHRS and CDR2 is YFSETQ. The germline V and J ends were trimmed by 1 base and 0 bases, with 8 bases remaining between them. As DNA, the CDR3 is TGCGCCAGCAGCTTGAAGGACGACTCCTACGAGCAGTACTTC. Protein sequence: CASSLKDDSYEQYF.

The chain recombines TRBV5-8 with TRBJ2-7, with D hard to call. Trimming removed 0 bases at V and 0 bases at J, with 10 bases between. The CDR3 extends over 15 amino acids. Germline V gene sequence: CDR1 SGHTS, CDR2 YDEGEE. The CDR3 protein is CASSLGTVLSYEQYF. The CDR3 bases are TGTGCCAGCAGCTTGGGGACCGTACTCTCCTACGAGCAGTACTTC.

The gene calls are TRBV27 and TRBJ1-1, with TRBD1 identical over 7 bases. Trimming took 6 bases from V and 0 from J; bases not matched to a gene: 10. This CDR3 region has 16 residues. Per the germline V gene, CDR1 is MNHEY and CDR2 is SMNVEV (reference sequence). The CDR3 DNA is TGTGCCAGCAGAAAGGGGACAGCCTTGATGAACACTGAAGCTTTCTTT. Protein sequence: CASRKGTALMNTEAFF.

V and J are TRBV19 and TRBJ1-5; D call uncertain. Per the germline V gene, CDR1 is LNHDA and CDR2 is SQIVND (reference sequence). The CDR3 sequence is 16 residues long. Trimming removed 9 bases at V and 1 base at J, with 19 bases between. CDR3 sequence reads: CASRDTWGGSNQPQHF. CDR3 nucleotide sequence: TGTGCCAGCCGCGATACTTGGGGTGGAAGCAATCAGCCCCAGCATTTT.

The rearrangement joins TRBV5-1 to TRBJ2-3, with 8 bases lining up with TRBD1. The CDR3 contains 14 residues. The germline gives CDR1 SGHRS, CDR2 YFSETQ. V was pared by 4 bases and J by 2 bases, with 3 bases of the junction left unmatched. The CDR3 sequence: CASSPGQVTDTQYF. CDR3 DNA: TGCGCCAGCAGCCCGGGACAGGTCACAGATACGCAGTATTTT.

The rearrangement links TRBV2 to TRBJ1-1; D remains ambiguous. CDR1 is SNHLY and CDR2 is FYNNEI in the germline V gene. V lost 3 bases and J 2 bases, leaving 10 bases between the germline ends. The CDR3 consists of 14 residues. The CDR3: CASSDAQYNTEAFF. The CDR3 region has the DNA TGTGCCAGCAGTGATGCGCAGTATAACACTGAAGCTTTCTTT.

J is TRBJ1-3 and V is TRBV5-1; a weak D match, TRBD1 (5 bases). In germline, CDR1 is SGHRS, CDR2 YFSETQ. This CDR3 has 17 amino acids. The germline V and J ends were trimmed by 5 bases and 3 bases, with 21 bases remaining between them. The CDR3 loop reads CASSYGSGTDSGNTIYF. The CDR3 coding sequence is TGCGCCAGCAGTTATGGATCCGGGACGGATAGTGGAAACACCATATATTTT.

The chain joins TRBV5-1 to TRBJ2-1, with 13 bases aligning to TRBD2. J lost 7 bases, V lost 1 base, and 11 bases had no gene match. Germline V gene lookup returns CDR1 SGHRS and CDR2 YFSETQ. The CDR3 totals 18 residues. The CDR3 reads CASSLSFRGTSGKNEQFF. The CDR3 nucleotides are TGCGCCAGCAGCTTGTCTTTCCGGGGGACTAGCGGGAAAAATGAGCAGTTCTTC.